A selection of T cell receptor beta chains follows, all from one sample in a study of blood T cell repertoires in COVID-19. Here immunoSEQ multiplex PCR was the method, and the copy in TCRdb shows in-frame clones only, minus some. The table shows about 270,000 clones, with roughly 86% occurring only once. Sequenced input: PBMCs or T cells enriched from blood (not recorded which). The receptors stem from a woman in her sixties or seventies who had recovered from COVID-19. The CDR3 runs from the conserved cysteine through the conserved F or W. The D gene is left open where the match is weak. Clone size is given for some rows only: seen once, a few or many times, or a class if the clone is expanded.

>TRBV30|NA|TRBJ1-3|TRBD1
TGTGCCTGGAGTCGATTTGGGACAGATGGAAACACCATATATTTT
CAWSRFGTDGNTIYF
>TRBV4-1|NA|TRBJ1-1|NA
TGCGCCAGCAGCCCCGTTAGACAGGCGAACACTGAAGCTTTCTTT
CASSPVRQANTEAFF
>TRBV6-5|NA|TRBJ2-3|NA
TGTGCCAGCATCTTAAATTTAGGTAGCCCAGATACGCAGTATTTT
CASILNLGSPDTQYF
>TRBV27|NA|TRBJ1-1|TRBD1
TGTGCCAGCAGTTTAAGGCGTCCCGGGACAGGGGCGAACACTGAAGCTTTCTTT
CASSLRRPGTGANTEAFF
>TRBV28|NA|TRBJ2-2|TRBD2
TGTGCCAGCAGTTCCTCCCTTCTTGGGGGACTAGAGCTGTTTTTT
CASSSSLLGGLELFF
>TRBV5-8|NA|TRBJ2-2|NA
TGTGCCAGCAGCTTGGCCGGGAGCTACACCGGGGAGCTGTTTTTT
CASSLAGSYTGELFF
>TRBV6-5|NA|TRBJ2-5|NA
TGTGCCAGCATGACTGGGGCTCAAGAGACCCAGTACTTC
CASMTGAQETQYF
>TRBV3-1/TRBV3-2|NA|TRBJ2-3|TRBD2
TGTGCCAGCAGCCGGCGACTAGCGGACACAGATACGCAGTATTTT
CASSRRLADTDTQYF
>TRBV3-1/TRBV3-2|once|TRBJ1-4|NA
TGTGCCAGCAGCCAAGGTGGCGGTGGCGAAAAACTGTTTTTT
CASSQGGGGEKLFF
>TRBV7-9|NA|TRBJ1-2|NA
TGTGCCAGCAGCTTAATCCCTCCTGGCTACACCTTC
CASSLIPPGYTF
>TRBV7-3|NA|TRBJ2-1|TRBD2
TGTGCCAGCAGCTTAGTAGCGGGGGGGCCTTATGAGCAGTTCTTC
CASSLVAGGPYEQFF
>TRBV10-3|NA|TRBJ2-7|NA
TGTGCCATCAAGGGGGACACCCTCAACGAGCAGTACTTC
CAIKGDTLNEQYF
>TRBV3-1/TRBV3-2|NA|TRBJ2-1|NA
TGTGCCAGCAGCCAAGCCTCGCGGAATGAGCAGTTCTTC
CASSQASRNEQFF
>TRBV28|NA|TRBJ2-7|TRBD2
TGTGCCAGCAGGCCAACCGGGACTAACTCCTACGAGCAGTACTTC
CASRPTGTNSYEQYF
>TRBV29-1|NA|TRBJ1-2|TRBD1
TGCAGCGTAGGACAGGAAATTTTAACCTTC
CSVGQEILTF
>TRBV28|NA|TRBJ2-5|NA
TGTGCCAGCAGTGGTGAACAGAATAGGGAGACCCAGTACTTC
CASSGEQNRETQYF
>TRBV5-1|NA|TRBJ2-5|NA
TGCGCCAGCAGCCCTGGGGACTTCGCTCAAGAGACCCAGTACTTC
CASSPGDFAQETQYF
>TRBV12-3/TRBV12-4|NA|TRBJ2-5|NA
TGTGCCAGCAGTTTAGCTTTGAGGGAGACCCAGTACTTC
CASSLALRETQYF
>TRBV5-8|NA|TRBJ1-3|NA
TGTGCCAGCAGCCCGCGGGGACCGGCCTCTGGAAACACCATATATTTT
CASSPRGPASGNTIYF
>TRBV4-1|NA|TRBJ2-7|NA
TGCGCCAGCAGCCAAGATCCCCTAGCCGGCGAGCAGTACTTC
CASSQDPLAGEQYF
>TRBV27|few|TRBJ2-7|TRBD1
TGTGCCAGCAGTTTTACCCGGACAGGGACCTACGAGCAGTACTTC
CASSFTRTGTYEQYF
>TRBV2|NA|TRBJ1-6|NA
TGTGCCAGCAGGAAGGAGGAGGGGAATTCACCCCTCCACTTT
CASRKEEGNSPLHF
>TRBV5-1|NA|TRBJ2-5|NA
TGCGCCAGCAGCTTACAGGGCCGGGAGACCCAGTACTTC
CASSLQGRETQYF
>TRBV7-3|NA|TRBJ2-3|NA
TGTGCCAGCAGCCCCACACCCAGGGACTTCACAGATACGCAGTATTTT
CASSPTPRDFTDTQYF
>TRBV6-5|NA|TRBJ2-4|NA
TGTGCCAGCAGTTACGTGGGACTGGGCAAAAACATTCAGTACTTC
CASSYVGLGKNIQYF
>TRBV5-1|NA|TRBJ2-5|TRBD1
TGCGCCAGCAGCCCCACTGAGGGGGCCTCAGGGACCCAGTACTTC
CASSPTEGASGTQYF
>TRBV10-3|NA|TRBJ1-2|NA
TGTGCCATCAGTGAGTCACACGGGACTAACTATGGCTACACTTTC
CAISESHGTNYGYTF
>TRBV28|NA|TRBJ1-2|TRBD1
TGTGCCAGCACTTTAAGGGCAGGGGGTGACTATGGCTACACCTTC
CASTLRAGGDYGYTF
>TRBV7-2|NA|TRBJ1-6|NA
TGTGCCAGCAGCTTGGTACAGGGAGTCTATAATTCACCCCTCCACTTT
CASSLVQGVYNSPLHF
>TRBV2|NA|TRBJ2-7|TRBD1
TGTGCCAGCAGCACTAGGGACAGGGGCCGGTACGAGCAGTACTTC
CASSTRDRGRYEQYF
>TRBV10-1|few|TRBJ2-7|NA
TGCGCCAGCAGTTTGGGCCGCGAGCAGTACTTC
CASSLGREQYF
>TRBV15|NA|TRBJ2-1|TRBD1
TGTGCCACCAGCAAACAGGGGTCTTACAATGAGCAGTTCTTC
CATSKQGSYNEQFF
>TRBV19|NA|TRBJ1-1|TRBD1
TGTGCCAGTAGTGTCCGGGACAGGGTACCGAAAAGTGAAGCTTTCTTT
CASSVRDRVPKSEAFF
>TRBV24-1|once|TRBJ2-1|TRBD2
TGTGCCACCAGTGATTGGACTAGCGGGAACAATGAGCAGTTCTTC
CATSDWTSGNNEQFF
>TRBV27|NA|TRBJ1-1|NA
TGTGCCAGCAGCAAAGCGAGGGTGGGTATGAACACTGAAGCTTTCTTT
CASSKARVGMNTEAFF
>TRBV4-1|NA|TRBJ1-4|NA
TGCGCCAGCAGCCAACGCGCTTCTGATGAAAAACTGTTTTTT
CASSQRASDEKLFF
>TRBV7-2|NA|TRBJ2-6|NA
TGTGCCAGCAGCCCACGTAGCTCTGGGGCCAACGTCCTGACTTTC
CASSPRSSGANVLTF
>TRBV2|NA|TRBJ1-5|NA
TGTGCCAGCAACGGGGGATTTGGTGTAAGCAATCAGCCCCAGCATTTT
CASNGGFGVSNQPQHF
>TRBV11-3|once|TRBJ1-2|NA
TGTGCCAGCAGCCTAGGAGGCGGCACTAGCTATGGCTACACCTTC
CASSLGGGTSYGYTF
>TRBV6-5|NA|TRBJ2-3|TRBD1
TGTGCCAGCAGTCGACAGGGGGTTGTTACGCAGTATTTT
CASSRQGVVTQYF
>TRBV6-1|NA|TRBJ1-5|NA
TGTGCCAGCAGTGAAGAGGAGGCGGAAACCTTCAATCAGCCCCAGCATTTT
CASSEEEAETFNQPQHF
>TRBV6-4|NA|TRBJ1-5|NA
TGTGCCAGCAGTGTAGATAGCAATCAGCCCCAGCATTTT
CASSVDSNQPQHF
>TRBV5-1|once|TRBJ2-5|TRBD2
TGCGCCAGCAGCACCTTGGGACTAGCGGGAGGCGAGACCCAGTACTTC
CASSTLGLAGGETQYF
>TRBV6-5|NA|TRBJ2-5|TRBD1
TGTGCCATCCGCCGGACAGGGGGATCAGCGGAGACCCAGTACTTC
CAIRRTGGSAETQYF